This entry is about one T cell receptor (beta chain). In its sample, this clonotype was seen many times. Its antigen remains undetermined. There are no base qualities to consult, and no much larger clone falls within one base. Library preparation used 5' RACE. Four rounds of PCR, run with the SP2 primer together with nested alpha and beta constant region primers, were used to amplify the ligated cDNA. TCR RNA was reverse transcribed with SuperScript IV using alpha and beta constant region primers for the blood and skin samples. An oligonucleotide carrying the Illumina SP2 primer and a UMI was ligated to the cDNA 3' end using T4 RNA ligase 1. To prevent hairpin formation, the 12-nucleotide UMI was made up of two random hexamers with an eight-base spacer between them. From the second PCR onward, TCR alpha and beta chain libraries were processed separately and dual indexed for multiplexing. After pooling, the indexed libraries were analyzed by capillary electrophoresis and sequenced on either an Illumina MiSeq or NextSeq. PhiX DNA at about 5-8% was spiked into libraries to increase base diversity and improve cluster recognition. The original pipeline was this. Demultiplexor pulled UMIs out of read 2, joined the UMIs with the TCR sequence from read 1, and separated reads according to sample indices. Decombinator identified V and J genes and V-J junctions and gave each TCR a five-part identifier that included V and J deletions. Collapsinator used UMIs to correct sequencing errors and PCR amplification heterogeneity, yielding UMI-based abundance per TCR. Identifiers were converted to nucleotide sequence by CDR3Translator and translated to amino acids, and CDR3 regions were extracted on the basis of terminal motifs. After normalization to the amount of input RNA, error-corrected alpha and beta TCR counts from blood and skin were compared. TCRdb handled the public reads itself, with Q25 trimming in fastp and clone calling in MiXCR, and kept productive beta chains. Every distinct CDR3 protein forms one entry, paired with its most common genes and DNA. TCRdb assigned the V and J calls; the authors' analysis was not used. The sample yields roughly 48,000 distinct CDR3 sequences; approximately 4.5% were counted once. The leading ten clones occupy approximately 0.84% of the sample.

These data come from a study of naive and memory T cell subsets (TCRdb year 2017). In terms of the full investigation: The figure summarizing these samples reported ten or so blood donors, 7 tuberculin skin test biopsies and 3 saline control biopsies. PCR2 was typically a SYBR Green qPCR stopped at a set threshold; low-input samples could instead use end-point PCR (around 6 cycles).

Using 3' ligation of a UMI-containing oligonucleotide to TCR cDNA, the study laid out a robust and sensitive protocol to amplify, sequence and analyze TCRs. For whole blood analysis, approximately 2.7 ml of peripheral blood was drawn from adult healthy volunteers into Tempus tubes, and RNA was extracted according to the manufacturer's instructions. Total RNA was treated with RQ1 DNase, without cell sorting, prior to reverse transcription, with an input of roughly 1 to 1000 ng being targeted. Libraries were prepared from skin biopsies and whole blood to test how robust the pipeline was in samples where T cells are a minority population. Broad study findings and their caveats: The RNA-based method was acknowledged as potentially sensitive to TCR transcript changes with T cell activation and differentiation.

Spanning cysteine to phenylalanine, the CDR3 consists of 11 amino acids. Here the CDR3 DNA is all that survives: 33 bases in frame from base 1. At the junction V is shortened by 1 base and J by 12 bases, with 7 bases in between. The chain joins TRBV12-3 or TRBV12-4 to TRBJ2-1; the D gene may be TRBD1 or TRBD2, since each aligns over 5 bases. This receptor was identified in a female donor in good health. The nucleotides read TGTGCCAGCAGTTTAGATGGGGGGCAGTTCTTC. It encodes CASSLDGGQFF.